This T cell receptor beta chain was sequenced during a study of blood T cell repertoires in COVID-19. Original processing methods: How many nucleated cells were present was estimated from reference gene primer amplification. TCRdb keeps only in-frame clones here, not all; method: immunoSEQ multiplex PCR. The V and J calls and the clone size are those of that table, but D and trimming were determined from the DNA. The table has approximately 230,000 clones, around 86% seen once. Recruitment covered 20 to 25 US areas and drew participants whose ages spanned about 18 to 100 years. Participant reports of clinical history set cohort assignment. Two negative PCRs, clearance, or symptom resolution were required of recovered Cohort 3 donors. This receptor was identified in a man aged 35-49 years who had recovered from COVID-19. Sequencing was done on a sample of PBMCs or T cells enriched from blood (not recorded which).

CDR3 region: CASSASLGGFEAFF. CDR3 bases: TGTGCCAGCAGCGCTTCCTTAGGGGGTTTTGAAGCTTTCTTT. The V and J genes are TRBV9 and TRBJ1-1, with D possibly being TRBD1 (6 bases). This CDR3 is 14 amino acids long. Per the germline V gene, CDR1 is SGDLS and CDR2 is YYNGEE. V gave up 3 bases and J gave up 7 bases, with 16 bases separating them.